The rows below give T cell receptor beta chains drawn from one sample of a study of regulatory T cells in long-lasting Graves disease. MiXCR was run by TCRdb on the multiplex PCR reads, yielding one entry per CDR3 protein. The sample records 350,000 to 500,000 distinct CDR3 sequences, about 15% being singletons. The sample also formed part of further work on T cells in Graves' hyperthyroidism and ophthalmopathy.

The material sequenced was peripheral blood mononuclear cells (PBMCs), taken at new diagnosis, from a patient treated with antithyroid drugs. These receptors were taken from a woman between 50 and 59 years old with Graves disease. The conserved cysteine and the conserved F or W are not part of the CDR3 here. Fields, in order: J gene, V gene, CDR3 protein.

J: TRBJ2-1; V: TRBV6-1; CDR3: ASNPSGSHYNEQF
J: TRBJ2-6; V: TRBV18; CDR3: ASSVTAPSGANVLT
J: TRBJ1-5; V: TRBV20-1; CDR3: SARDLNTTLNRNQPQH
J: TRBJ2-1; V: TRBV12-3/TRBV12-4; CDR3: ASSSGAGGPNEQF
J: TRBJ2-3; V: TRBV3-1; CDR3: ASSQARQVFTDTQY
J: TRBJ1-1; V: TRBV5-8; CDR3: ASSLRTGEAF
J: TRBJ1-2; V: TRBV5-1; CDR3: ASSPTQGANYGYT
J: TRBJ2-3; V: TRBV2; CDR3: ASRASGRAGTDTQY
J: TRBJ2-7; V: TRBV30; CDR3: AWSGTTAGREQY
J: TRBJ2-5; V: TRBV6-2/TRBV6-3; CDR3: ASSENLVTQY
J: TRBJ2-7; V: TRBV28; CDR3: ASSFSGLTSYEQY
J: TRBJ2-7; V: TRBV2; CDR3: ASSATTAHEQY
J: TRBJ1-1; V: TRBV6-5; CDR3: ASSYSRANRGPLNTEAF
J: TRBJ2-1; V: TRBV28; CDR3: ASTQENEQF
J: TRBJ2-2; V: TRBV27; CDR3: ASSLTGGAGELF
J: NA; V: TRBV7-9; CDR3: ASSLAGGPSRTTYGNEQF
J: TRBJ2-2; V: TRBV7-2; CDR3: ASSLAGATNTGELF
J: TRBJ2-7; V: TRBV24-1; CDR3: ATSDTHEQY
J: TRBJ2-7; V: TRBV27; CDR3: ASSFAGTYEQY
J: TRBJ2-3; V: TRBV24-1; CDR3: ATSERRTSVRAGDTQY
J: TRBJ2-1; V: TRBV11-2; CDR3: ASSLVPGLAGGSSYNEQF